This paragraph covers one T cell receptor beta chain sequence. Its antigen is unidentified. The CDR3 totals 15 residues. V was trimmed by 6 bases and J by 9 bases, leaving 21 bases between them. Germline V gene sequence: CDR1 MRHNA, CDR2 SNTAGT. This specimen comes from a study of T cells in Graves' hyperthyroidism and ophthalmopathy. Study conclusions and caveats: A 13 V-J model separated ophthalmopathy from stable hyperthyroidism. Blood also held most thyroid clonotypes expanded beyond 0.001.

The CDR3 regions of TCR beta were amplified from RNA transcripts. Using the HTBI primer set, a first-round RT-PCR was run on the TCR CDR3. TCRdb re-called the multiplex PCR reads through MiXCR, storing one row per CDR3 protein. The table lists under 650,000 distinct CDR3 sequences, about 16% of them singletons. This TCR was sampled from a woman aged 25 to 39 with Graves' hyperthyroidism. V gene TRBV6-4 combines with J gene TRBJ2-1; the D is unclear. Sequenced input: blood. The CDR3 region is CASSPSTGTHVEQFF. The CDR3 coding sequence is TGTGCCAGCAGCCCTTCCACTGGTACACATGTTGAGCAGTTCTTC.